This T cell receptor beta chain was documented in a study of blood T cell repertoires in COVID-19. Recovery among Cohort 3 donors was established by two negative PCRs, clearance, or symptom resolution. Original processing notes: Researchers report that nucleated cell counts were estimated from reference gene primer amplification. This table comes from immunoSEQ multiplex PCR, and its TCRdb copy is limited to in-frame clones, with some not included. The V and J calls and clone size are taken from that table; D and trimming were inferred from the DNA. This sample has 150,000 to 200,000 clones; approximately 80% occur once, and the top ten carry 11%. The sample consisted of PBMCs or T cells enriched from blood (not recorded which). This clonotype was obtained from a man aged 45-65 years who had recovered from COVID-19.

CDR3 sequence: CARSLGMAGVTDTQYF. The CDR3 DNA follows: TGTGCCAGAAGCTTGGGGATGGCGGGAGTTACAGATACGCAGTATTTT. The J gene is TRBJ2-3, the V gene TRBV5-3, with TRBD2 matching 7 bases. TRBV5-3 qualifies as an ORF whose function is uncertain. The CDR3 runs 16 residues. V lost 0 bases, J lost 3 bases, and 7 bases stayed unmatched.